These 26 T cell receptor beta chains share one sample of origin, sequenced in a study of spatial heterogeneity in lung cancer. Their target antigens are unknown. Study results and limitations: The number of expanded tumor alpha and beta chains correlated with mutation number.

TCRdb used MiXCR to reprocess the 5' RACE reads, holding one entry per CDR3 protein. The table has fewer than 4,500 distinct CDR3 sequences, more than 10% seen once. Described time point: sample taken at primary tumor resection. Sequenced here: lung tumor tissue, sampled at surgery. Source of these receptors: a male donor with early-stage non-small cell lung cancer.

Relative to its sample, this clonotype is medium-sized. One end of the junction varies from germline; a read error may be responsible. The chain links TRBV23-1 to TRBJ2-3, with 8 positions matching TRBD2. TRBV23-1 qualifies as an ORF whose function is uncertain. CDR3 size: 16 residues. CDR3 sequence: CASSHYTSGRTYTQYF. The CDR3 nucleotides read TGCGCCAGCAGTCATTACACTAGCGGACGCACATATACGCAGTATTTT.

This clonotype was observed a single time. The chain combines TRBV20-1 with TRBJ1-1, with a tentative D call TRBD1 (6 bases). V lost 0 bases to trimming and J lost 5 bases, with 19 bases between them. The CDR3 loop spans 16 amino acids. CDR1 is DFQATT, CDR2 SNEGSKA, per germline (reference sequence). Written as DNA, the CDR3 is TGCAGTGCTAGAGATGGGGGCACACCCGGGGGAACTGAAGCTTTCTTT. Amino acid sequence: CSARDGGTPGGTEAFF.

The J gene is TRBJ1-1, the V gene TRBV19; D call uncertain. The CDR3 is 13 residues long. The germline CDR1 and CDR2 sequences are LNHDA and SQIVND (reference sequence). Trimming removed 10 bases at V and 0 bases at J, with 12 bases between. CDR3 DNA sequence: TGTGCCACCAGCCGCGTATTGAACACTGAAGCTTTCTTT. The encoded protein is CATSRVLNTEAFF.

This chain connects TRBV18 to TRBJ1-2, with D perhaps TRBD1 (5 bases). The V end was cut by 1 base, the J end by 6 bases, with 9 bases between. Germline CDR1 and CDR2: KGHSH and LQKENI. The CDR3 totals 13 residues. The CDR3 protein is CASSPRREDGYTF. CDR3 coding DNA: TGTGCCAGCTCACCACGCAGGGAAGATGGCTACACCTTC.

This clonotype was picked up a small number of times. This sequence joins TRBV29-1 and TRBJ1-1; D gene uncertain. The CDR3 has 10 amino acids. CDR1 is SQVTM and CDR2 is ANQGSEA in the germline V gene. V dropped 7 bases and J dropped 8 bases, with 11 bases sitting between them. The CDR3 DNA reads as TGCAGCGCACGGGAGTTCGAAGCTTTCTTT. Translation: CSAREFEAFF.

The V and J genes are TRBV5-1 and TRBJ2-7, with D perhaps TRBD2 (6 bases). Germline-derived CDR1 and CDR2 are SGHRS and YFSETQ. The CDR3 has 13 amino acids. Trimming removed 0 bases from V and 5 bases from J, with 9 bases in between. The CDR3 bases are TGCGCCAGCAGCTTGGAGCGGGCAGACGAGCAGTACTTC. Its translation: CASSLERADEQYF. Filled out from reference TRBV5-1 and TRBJ2-7, the complete variable domain reads KAGVTQTPRYLIKTRGQQVTLSCSPISGHRSVSWYQQTPGQGLQFLFEYFSETQRNKGNFPGRFSGRQFSNSRSEMNVSTLELGDSALYLCASSLERADEQYFGPGTRLTVT.

This clonotype was picked up many times. This chain joins TRBV12-3 or TRBV12-4 and TRBJ2-1; 9 positions agree with TRBD1. V shed 5 bases and J 6 bases; nucleotides not matched to a gene: 11. The CDR3 is 16 residues long. CDR3 sequence: CASSNSQGARGNEQFF. The CDR3 coding sequence is TGTGCCAGCAGTAACTCACAGGGGGCAAGAGGCAATGAGCAGTTCTTC.

This clonotype was observed a handful of times. The chain couples TRBV2 to TRBJ2-3; 7 bases line up with TRBD1. CDR1 and CDR2 (germline): SNHLY, FYNNEI. The V and J ends lost 6 bases and 0 bases, in that order; junction bases with no gene match: 9. This CDR3 is 16 amino acids long. The CDR3, as DNA: TGTGCCAGCAGGACAGGGTTGGCGTATAGCACAGATACGCAGTATTTT. It specifies CASRTGLAYSTDTQYF. The variable domain in full, with the rest retrieved from reference TRBV2 and TRBJ2-3, is EPEVTQTPSHQVTQMGQEVILRCVPISNHLYFYWYRQILGQKVEFLVSFYNNEISEKSEIFDDQFSVERPDGSNFTLKIRSTKLEDSAMYFCASRTGLAYSTDTQYFGPGTRLTVL.

By share, this clonotype ranks as medium-sized. J is TRBJ2-2 and V is TRBV4-2; maybe TRBD2 (6 bases). The CDR3 runs to 16 residues. Trimming took 0 bases from V and 7 from J, leaving 15 bases between them. From germline, CDR1 is LGHNA and CDR2 YNFKEQ. For the CDR3, the DNA is TGTGCCAGCAGCCAAGATTGGGCTAGCGAGGGCGGGGAGCTGTTTTTT. Translation gives CASSQDWASEGGELFF.

The genes are TRBV10-3 and TRBJ2-2; D unclear. The CDR3 loop spans 12 amino acids. CDR1 and CDR2 from the germline V gene are ENHRY and SYGVKD. The V end lost 7 bases, the J end lost 1 base, and 4 bases lay between the germline ends. The CDR3 is CAITGNTGELFF. The CDR3 DNA is TGTGCCATCACGGGGAACACCGGGGAGCTGTTTTTT.

This clonotype was detected a few times. V is TRBV6-5 and J is TRBJ1-2; 7 bases are a match to TRBD1. Germline loops: CDR1 MNHEY, CDR2 SVGAGI. V was pared by 7 bases and J by 7 bases, with 9 bases of the junction left unmatched. The CDR3 is made up of 13 amino acids. The CDR3 region is CASTRKGAIGYTF. CDR3 in DNA: TGTGCCAGCACTCGTAAGGGGGCCATTGGCTACACCTTC.

This clonotype was seen more than once but under ten times. V usage is TRBV7-8 and J usage is TRBJ2-7; 8 bases map to TRBD2. Unmatched junction bases numbered 3, after V lost 3 bases and J lost 5 bases. CDR1 SGHVS and CDR2 FQNEAQ come from the germline V gene. The CDR3 sequence is 13 residues long. CDR3 protein: CASSLGLDNEQYV. The CDR3, as DNA: TGTGCCAGCAGCTTGGGACTAGATAACGAGCAGTACGTC.

The V call is TRBV3-1, the J call TRBJ1-3; tentative D call: TRBD1 (6 bases). The CDR3 spans 15 residues. The germline V gene has CDR1 LGHDT and CDR2 YNNKEL (reference sequence). Trimming removed 5 bases at V and 0 bases at J, with 11 bases between. Written as DNA, the CDR3 is TGTGCCAGCAGCGTCGTACAGGGCTCTGGAAACACCATATATTTT. The encoded protein is CASSVVQGSGNTIYF.

This chain connects TRBV29-1 to TRBJ2-7; 11 bases agree with TRBD2. Germline loops: CDR1 SQVTM, CDR2 ANQGSEA. The V gene end was trimmed by 7 bases and the J gene end by 6 bases; junction bases not matched to a gene: 8. CDR3 length: 13 amino acids. In nucleotides, the CDR3 is TGCAGCGCCACGACTAGCGGGACGGGCGAGCAGTACGTC. This codes for CSATTSGTGEQYV.

This chain joins TRBV7-2 and TRBJ2-7, with D unclear. CDR1 is SGHTA and CDR2 is FQGNSA in the germline V gene. The CDR3 runs 15 residues. Trimming removed 0 bases at V and 4 bases at J, with 13 bases between. The CDR3 spells CASSLASSAPYEQYV. DNA of the CDR3: TGTGCCAGCAGCTTAGCTAGTAGTGCCCCATACGAGCAGTACGTC.

Only a few counts were recorded for this clonotype. The V and J genes are TRBV7-9 and TRBJ2-3; D perhaps matches TRBD1 (5 bases). Germline lookup yields CDR1 SEHNR and CDR2 FQNEAQ (reference sequence). The CDR3 has 16 amino acids. V was cut by 5 bases and J by 4 bases, with 19 bases left in between. In nucleotides, the CDR3 is TGTGCCAGCAGCATAAACGCTGGGGCAGTGGCAGATACGCAGTATTTT. Amino acids: CASSINAGAVADTQYF.

This clonotype was seen a handful of times. The V call is TRBV7-9, the J call TRBJ2-3; perhaps D is TRBD1 or TRBD2 (5 bases each). CDR1 and CDR2 (germline): SEHNR, FQNEAQ (reference sequence). The V and J ends lost 5 bases and 0 bases respectively, with 9 bases between them. The CDR3 is 14 amino acids. The CDR3 region has the DNA TGTGCCAGCAGCAAGAGGGGAAGCACAGATACGCAGTATTTT. The encoded protein is CASSKRGSTDTQYF.

With respect to this clonotype: Sequence at one end of the junction differs from germline and may be a read error. The chain links TRBV20-1 to TRBJ2-3, with 9 nucleotides matching TRBD1. CDR3 length: 15 residues. CDR1 is DFQATT, CDR2 SNEGSKA, per germline (reference sequence). Here the CDR3 DNA reads TGCAGTGCTAGAGAGCCGACAGGGGGAGGGAATACGCAGTATTTC. It specifies CSAREPTGGGNTQYF.

The chain has TRBV13 and TRBJ2-7; 7 bases match TRBD1. The CDR3 is 12 residues long. From germline, CDR1 is PRHDT and CDR2 FYEKMQ (reference sequence). J lost 7 bases, V lost 4 bases, and 4 bases had no gene match. CDR3 nucleotide sequence: TGTGCCAGCAGCTCAGGGGGTGGAGAGCAGTACTTC. Its translation: CASSSGGGEQYF.

This clonotype is termed medium-sized. This chain connects TRBV28 to TRBJ1-4; no firm D call. Trimming took 4 bases from V and 5 from J, leaving 17 bases between them. Germline CDR1 reads MDHEN; CDR2 reads SYDVKM. The CDR3 is 16 amino acids. DNA of the CDR3: TGTGCCAGCAGTTCCCCCTGGAGGGCGGGAAATGAAAAACTGTTTTTT. Residues: CASSSPWRAGNEKLFF. The full variable domain, its missing parts supplied by reference TRBV28 and TRBJ1-4, is DVKVTQSSRYLVKRTGEKVFLECVQDMDHENMFWYRQDPGLGLRLIYFSYDVKMKEKGDIPEGYSVSREKKERFSLILESASTNQTSMYLCASSSPWRAGNEKLFFGSGTQLSVL.

Sample share makes this clonotype medium-sized. This chain links TRBV27 with TRBJ2-7; D not certain. The CDR3 contains 18 residues. The germline V gene encodes CDR1 MNHEY and CDR2 SMNVEV (reference sequence). Trimming cost V 2 bases and J 0 bases, with 20 bases left between them. CDR3 nucleotide sequence: TGTGCCAGCAGTTTAGCCAACAGTAAGAGTCCCTGCTCCTACGAGCAGTACGTC. Its protein product is CASSLANSKSPCSYEQYV.

This clonotype was detected a few times. The chain uses TRBV5-4 and TRBJ1-4; D is uncertain. The CDR3 has 13 residues. V lost 8 bases to trimming and J lost 10 bases, with 18 bases between them. CDR1 is SGHNT and CDR2 is YYREEE in the germline V gene (reference sequence). The CDR3 loop is CASSFGRERKLFF. CDR3 sequence (DNA): TGTGCCAGTTCGTTTGGGAGGGAGAGAAAACTGTTTTTT.

This sequence joins TRBV5-1 and TRBJ1-1; 8 nucleotides match TRBD1. This CDR3 region has 15 residues. CDR1 and CDR2 from the germline V gene are SGHRS and YFSETQ. The V and J ends lost 6 bases and 4 bases, in that order; junction bases with no gene match: 11. CDR3 sequence reads: CASTLRSQGATEAFF. CDR3 coding DNA: TGCGCCAGCACCCTACGCTCGCAGGGGGCCACTGAAGCTTTCTTT.

This clonotype is termed medium-sized. The genes are TRBV6-5 and TRBJ2-3; D remains unclear. Germline CDR1 reads MNHEY; CDR2 reads SVGAGI. The V end was cut by 0 bases, the J end by 3 bases, with 10 bases between. The length of the CDR3 is 15 residues. The CDR3 sequence: CASSYSKDHTDTQYF. For the CDR3, the DNA is TGTGCCAGCAGTTACTCAAAGGACCATACAGATACGCAGTATTTT.

The gene calls are TRBV5-1 and TRBJ2-7; 7 bases are a match to TRBD2. V lost 3 bases to trimming and J lost 0 bases; unmatched junction nucleotides: 6. This CDR3 spans 15 amino acids. Germline lookup yields CDR1 SGHRS and CDR2 YFSETQ. CDR3: CASSYSGSSSYEQYF. CDR3 nucleotides: TGCGCCAGCAGCTATAGCGGGTCCAGCTCCTACGAGCAGTACTTC. The full variable domain, its missing parts supplied by reference TRBV5-1 and TRBJ2-7, is KAGVTQTPRYLIKTRGQQVTLSCSPISGHRSVSWYQQTPGQGLQFLFEYFSETQRNKGNFPGRFSGRQFSNSRSEMNVSTLELGDSALYLCASSYSGSSSYEQYFGPGTRLTVT.

This clonotype was picked up a small number of times. This sequence joins TRBV6-1 and TRBJ2-7, with D perhaps TRBD2 (6 bases). The CDR3 loop spans 14 amino acids. V lost 7 bases, J lost 1 base, and 14 bases lay in between. CDR1 and CDR2 (germline): MNHNS, SASEGT. CDR3 region: CASTRLDLSYEQYV. Written as DNA, the CDR3 is TGTGCCAGCACCCGACTAGATCTGTCCTACGAGCAGTACGTC.